This T cell receptor beta chain derives from a study of blood T cell repertoires in COVID-19. Measured with immunoSEQ multiplex PCR; TCRdb has only the in-frame clones, and not every one. The sample lists roughly 500,000 clones, more than 75% occurring once. Sequences were obtained from PBMCs or T cells enriched from blood (not recorded which). The sequence was obtained from a woman between 40 and 55 years old who had recovered from COVID-19.

The CDR3 region is CAWTPGTGAGETQYF. The CDR3 nucleotides are TGTGCCTGGACCCCCGGGACAGGGGCAGGAGAGACCCAGTACTTC. The V gene is TRBV30, the J gene TRBJ2-5; 10 positions match TRBD1. This CDR3 has 15 residues. The J segment lost 4 bases and the V segment lost 4 bases, leaving 9 bases of the junction unmatched. Germline CDR1 GTSNPN, CDR2 SVGIG (reference sequence). The full variable domain, completed using reference TRBV30 and TRBJ2-5, is SQTIHQWPATLVQPVGSPLSLECTVEGTSNPNLYWYRQAAGRGLQLLFYSVGIGQISSEVPQNLSASRPQDRQFILSSKKLLLSDSGFYLCAWTPGTGAGETQYFGPGTRLLVL.